Listed here are 12 T cell receptor beta chains from one sample, sequenced in a study of Graves' ophthalmopathy and Graves' hyperthyroidism. Beta-chain TCR CDR3 regions were amplified from RNA transcripts. Amplification began with first-round RT-PCR using HTBI primers, then second-round multiplex PCR was performed. TCRdb called the multiplex PCR reads again in MiXCR, with one record for every CDR3 protein. The sample shows over a million distinct CDR3 sequences, 35% to 45% of them seen only once. Sequenced sample: peripheral blood or thyroid tissue (not recorded which). The receptors here all came from an adult man with Graves' hyperthyroidism.

In the case of this clonotype: One base away lies a much larger clone, so this may be a sequencing read error. The rearrangement uses TRBV7-8 and TRBJ1-4, with unresolved D. Germline values: CDR1 SGHVS, CDR2 FQNEAQ. The CDR3 runs to 18 residues. In DNA, the CDR3 is TGTGCCAGCAGCTCCCAGGCCGTTATGGCCGGTTTGATCGAAAAACTGCTTTTT. Translated, it gives CASSSQAVMAGLIEKLLF.

The J gene is TRBJ2-7, the V gene TRBV7-8; TRBD1 matches 8 bases. Germline V CDR1 and CDR2: SGHVS, FQNEAQ. This CDR3 is 16 amino acids long. V gave up 5 bases and J gave up 3 bases; unmatched junction bases: 12. Here the CDR3 DNA reads TGTGCCAGCAGCCCCGCCCCCGGGACAGGCTTCTACGAGCAGTACTTC. Translated: CASSPAPGTGFYEQYF. Full variable domain (rest looked up from reference TRBV7-8 and TRBJ2-7): GAGVSQSPRYKVAKRGQDVALRCDPISGHVSLFWYQQALGQGPEFLTYFQNEAQLDKSGLPSDRFFAERPEGSVSTLKIQRTQQEDSAVYLCASSPAPGTGFYEQYFGPGTRLTVT.

This chain uses TRBV11-2 with TRBJ1-6; D gene ambiguous. This CDR3 has 14 residues. The germline V and J ends were trimmed by 7 bases and 0 bases, with 7 bases remaining between them. Germline V gives CDR1 SGHAT, CDR2 FQNNGV. Here the CDR3 reads CASTASSYNSPLHF. In DNA form, the CDR3 reads TGTGCCAGCACTGCTAGCTCCTATAATTCACCCCTCCACTTT.

Many counts were recorded for this clonotype. The chain couples TRBV11-1 to TRBJ2-5; D not resolved. The CDR3 sequence is 14 residues long. CDR1 and CDR2 from the germline V gene are SGHAT and FQDESV (reference sequence). V lost 7 bases and J lost 3, with 15 bases in between. CDR3 protein: CASNGFPAKETQYF. CDR3 DNA sequence: TGTGCCAGCAATGGGTTCCCCGCAAAAGAGACCCAGTACTTC. Full variable domain (missing parts from reference TRBV11-1 and TRBJ2-5): EAEVAQSPRYKITEKSQAVAFWCDPISGHATLYWYRQILGQGPELLVQFQDESVVDDSQLPKDRFSAERLKGVDSTLKIQPAELGDSAMYLCASNGFPAKETQYFGPGTRLLVL.

This clonotype was observed at least ten times. The J gene is TRBJ1-1, the V gene TRBV7-9; the match to TRBD1 covers 8 bases. J was trimmed by 5 bases and V by 5 bases; bases with no gene match: 10. Germline-derived CDR1 and CDR2 are SEHNR and FQNEAQ (reference sequence). The CDR3 loop spans 15 amino acids. CDR3 bases: TGTGCCAGCAGCGGAAGACAGGGGAGGTGGACTGAAGCTTTCTTT. Protein: CASSGRQGRWTEAFF.

The J gene is TRBJ2-5, the V gene TRBV3-1, with a possible D match to TRBD2 (5 bases). In germline, CDR1 is LGHDT, CDR2 YNNKEL (reference sequence). The V end was cut by 6 bases, the J end by 3 bases, with 14 bases between. This CDR3 spans 14 amino acids. The DNA for the CDR3 is TGTGCCAGCAGACGGATTCCGGGAAAAGAGACCCAGTACTTC. Protein product: CASRRIPGKETQYF.

The chain joins TRBV12-3 or TRBV12-4 to TRBJ2-2; 12 bases line up with TRBD1. The V segment lost 6 bases and the J segment 7 bases; nucleotides outside the gene matches: 6. The CDR3 covers 15 residues. CDR3 DNA: TGTGCCAGCAGATCCGGGACAGGGGGCATCGGGGAGCTGTTTTTT. It encodes CASRSGTGGIGELFF.

This clonotype was counted at least ten times. The rearrangement joins TRBV15 to TRBJ2-7; TRBD2 is a possible D gene (5 bases). Germline CDR1 LNHNV, CDR2 YYDKDF (reference sequence). CDR3 length: 15 residues. V dropped 5 bases and J dropped 0 bases, with 14 bases sitting between them. The CDR3 spells CATSGEKRFSYEQYF. In DNA, the CDR3 is TGTGCCACCAGCGGGGAGAAACGATTCTCCTACGAGCAGTACTTC.

This clonotype was recorded at least ten times. The V call is TRBV7-9, the J call TRBJ2-7; no definite D call. Trimming cost V 5 bases and J 2 bases, with 13 bases left between them. This CDR3 is 14 amino acids long. The V gene's germline CDR1 is SEHNR and CDR2 FQNEAQ (reference sequence). The CDR3 DNA reads as TGTGCCAGCAGCCCTGCTCAGATCACCTACGAGCAGTACTTC. Its protein product is CASSPAQITYEQYF.

This clonotype turned up a few times. This chain joins TRBV7-2 and TRBJ2-2; D is unresolved. Trimming pared 2 bases from V and 6 bases from J, leaving 7 bases between. The germline CDR1 and CDR2 sequences are SGHTA and FQGNSA. CDR3 length equals 13 residues. The CDR3 protein is CASSLNSPGELFF. The CDR3 DNA reads as TGTGCCAGCAGCTTAAACAGTCCCGGGGAGCTGTTTTTT.

The chain joins TRBV20-1 to TRBJ2-6, with 8 bases that match TRBD2. The CDR3 totals 16 residues. V trimming: 3 bases; J trimming: 0 bases; junction bases outside the gene matches: 4. From germline, CDR1 is DFQATT and CDR2 SNEGSKA (reference sequence). The CDR3 is CSARPGGGSGANVLTF. In nucleotides, the CDR3 is TGCAGTGCTAGGCCGGGAGGGGGCTCTGGGGCCAACGTCCTGACTTTC.

The sample holds many counts of this clonotype. This chain uses TRBV20-1 with TRBJ1-2, with D unclear. The V and J ends lost 0 bases and 5 bases respectively, with 16 bases between them. Germline V gene data show CDR1 as DFQATT and CDR2 as SNEGSKA (reference sequence). CDR3 length: 15 amino acids. The CDR3 nucleotides are TGCAGTGCTAGAGACCGCCAGAAGACGGTGTATGGCTACACCTTC. Protein product: CSARDRQKTVYGYTF.